Each of the 26 T cell receptor beta chains below was sequenced from the same sample in a study of kidney transplant recipient with SARS-CoV-2 infection. TCRdb fed the reads into MiXCR, producing one record per CDR3 protein. The table shows 200,000 to 250,000 distinct CDR3 sequences, with about 30% occurring only once. This specimen consisted of a blood sample, obtained at baseline and on roughly day 120 from a kidney transplant recipient. Receptor source: a male patient in his 30s who had COVID-19 and was a kidney transplant recipient. A subset of T cells may come from the graft donor.

The rearrangement links TRBV4-2 to TRBJ2-1; 7 positions agree with TRBD2. V shed 1 base and J 5 bases; nucleotides not matched to a gene: 5. Germline V gene data show CDR1 as LGHNA and CDR2 as YNFKEQ. The CDR3 contains 15 residues. CDR3 sequence (DNA): TGTGCCAGCAGCCAAGCTAGCGGTCGCCACAATGAGCAGTTCTTC. Its protein is CASSQASGRHNEQFF.

This clonotype was observed a handful of times. The J gene is TRBJ1-2, the V gene TRBV7-2; D is unresolved. Germline V gives CDR1 SGHTA, CDR2 FQGNSA. Trimming cost V 5 bases and J 4 bases, with 23 bases left between them. The CDR3 is 17 residues long. The CDR3, as DNA: TGTGCCAGCAGCGAGCAGAGCAGAGACGGAAAGACCTATGGCTACACCTTC. Protein: CASSEQSRDGKTYGYTF.

This clonotype was counted only a few times. The genes are TRBV6-5 and TRBJ2-1, with D tentatively TRBD1 or TRBD2 (7 bases each). CDR3 size: 15 residues. V was cut by 7 bases and J by 6 bases, with 19 bases left in between. CDR1 and CDR2 (germline): MNHEY, SVGAGI. The CDR3 sequence: CASNSRGGKLNEQFF. DNA for the CDR3: TGTGCCAGCAATTCCAGGGGGGGCAAACTCAATGAGCAGTTCTTC.

A single count supports this clonotype. A read error may explain this, as a much larger clone is one base away. The rearrangement uses TRBV7-9 and TRBJ2-7, with D possibly TRBD2 on 5 matching bases. The CDR3 runs to 13 residues. Per germline, CDR1 SEHNR and CDR2 FQNEAQ (reference sequence). CDR3 coding DNA: TGTGCCGGCAGCTTACTGACGGGGAACGAGCAGTACTTC. Translation gives CAGSLLTGNEQYF.

In its sample, this clonotype was seen many times. The chain combines TRBV28 with TRBJ2-7; D is uncertain. Between the trimmed V and J ends, which lost 2 bases and 7 bases, there was a span of 15 bases. Germline loops: CDR1 MDHEN, CDR2 SYDVKM. There are 14 residues in the CDR3. The CDR3 nucleotides are TGTGCCAGCAGTTTAAGGGCCATGTCTTGGGAGCAGTACTTC. It is translated as CASSLRAMSWEQYF.

This clonotype was seen more than once but under ten times. The CDR3: CSARADRQLNEQFF. In DNA, the CDR3 is TGCAGTGCTAGAGCGGATCGGCAGCTCAATGAGCAGTTCTTC. This chain uses TRBV20-1 with TRBJ2-1, with D uncertain. V was pared by 1 base and J by 6 bases, with 13 bases between. Per germline, CDR1 DFQATT and CDR2 SNEGSKA (reference sequence). This CDR3 region has 14 residues.

Ten or more counts support this clonotype. The chain recombines TRBV5-1 with TRBJ2-5; D may correspond to TRBD1 or TRBD2 (5 bases each). This CDR3 is 15 amino acids long. Germline V CDR1 and CDR2: SGHRS, YFSETQ. Trimming pared 1 base from V and 3 bases from J, leaving 13 bases between. CDR3 sequence reads: CASSLTVGPEETQYF. The CDR3, as DNA: TGCGCCAGCAGCTTGACAGTGGGACCCGAAGAGACCCAGTACTTC.

This clonotype appeared many times. V gene TRBV6-5 combines with J gene TRBJ2-1, with D possibly being TRBD1 (5 bases). V lost 6 bases, J lost 4 bases, and 10 bases lay in between. The germline CDR1 and CDR2 sequences are MNHEY and SVGAGI. The CDR3 covers 13 residues. CDR3 coding DNA: TGTGCCAGCAGCCGCGGACAATACAATGAGCAGTTCTTC. Protein product: CASSRGQYNEQFF.

The chain joins TRBV7-3 to TRBJ2-1; weak D call: TRBD2 (6 bases). CDR3 length: 14 amino acids. Between the trimmed V and J ends, which lost 5 bases and 7 bases, there was a span of 15 bases. Looked up from germline, CDR1 is SGHTA and CDR2 is FQGTGA. The CDR3 reads CASSPQAGRNEQFF. DNA for the CDR3: TGTGCCAGCAGCCCTCAGGCGGGGAGAAATGAGCAGTTCTTC.

This clonotype has at least ten counts. V and J are TRBV11-2 and TRBJ1-1; D unresolved. Germline assignment: CDR1 SGHAT and CDR2 FQNNGV. This CDR3 comprises 15 residues. Trimming cost V 6 bases and J 5 bases, with 19 bases left between them. CDR3 bases: TGTGCCAGCAGTTCACAGCCGGGAACACAAACTGAAGCTTTCTTT. Translated: CASSSQPGTQTEAFF.

This clonotype has ten or more counts. The chain recombines TRBV25-1 with TRBJ1-2; D gene ambiguous. The CDR3 has 17 residues. Per germline, CDR1 MGHDK and CDR2 SYGVNS. The ends were cut back, 5 bases at V and 4 bases at J, with 23 bases in the middle. This CDR3 reads CASSKWLELGKTYGYTF. The CDR3, as DNA: TGTGCCAGCAGTAAGTGGCTAGAACTGGGAAAGACCTATGGCTACACCTTC.

This clonotype was seen a handful of times. This chain uses TRBV20-1 with TRBJ2-7, with 11 positions matching TRBD2. The CDR3 sequence is 15 residues long. Germline trimming cut 1 base from V and 5 bases from J; bases unmatched to any gene: 7. CDR1 and CDR2 (germline): DFQATT, SNEGSKA (reference sequence). As DNA, the CDR3 is TGCAGTGCTAGAGGCGTAGCGGGAGGGCGGAACGAGCAGTACTTC. Its translation is CSARGVAGGRNEQYF.

With respect to this clonotype: A much larger clonotype is one base distant, so this may be a read error. The chain links TRBV3-1 to TRBJ2-7; D not resolved. Germline CDR1 and CDR2: LGHDT and YNNKEL (reference sequence). The CDR3 loop spans 12 amino acids. In DNA, the CDR3 is TGTGCCAGCAGCCAAAGTGGCTACGGGCAGTACTTC. This translates into CASSQSGYGQYF.

Comments on this clonotype: Since a much larger clone is just one base distant, this may be a read error. This chain links TRBV6-5 with TRBJ1-5; weak D call: TRBD1 (5 bases). Per germline, CDR1 MNHEY and CDR2 SVGAGI. Deletions cut 5 bases from V and 0 bases from J, with 17 bases between. The CDR3 is 17 residues long. In DNA, the CDR3 is TGTGCCAGCAGTGATATACTTACAGGTTATAGCAATCAGCCCCAGCATTTT. Translating gives CASSDILTGYSNQPQHF.

This clonotype was detected many times. The chain couples TRBV4-1 to TRBJ2-1; tentative D call: TRBD2 (7 bases). Trimming removed 0 bases at V and 0 bases at J, with 9 bases between. This CDR3 comprises 16 residues. Germline CDR1 MGHRA, CDR2 YSYEKL. Here the CDR3 DNA reads TGCGCCAGCAGCCAAGAAGGGGGGGCCTCCTACAATGAGCAGTTCTTC. Its protein is CASSQEGGASYNEQFF.

Ten or more counts support this clonotype. The chain is built from TRBV13 and TRBJ1-2; no clear D. The CDR3 consists of 14 residues. V dropped 0 bases and J dropped 6 bases, with 11 bases sitting between them. Germline CDR1 PRHDT, CDR2 FYEKMQ (reference sequence). In nucleotides, the CDR3 is TGTGCCAGCAGCTTAGGGACAATGTCGGATGGCTACACCTTC. Protein product: CASSLGTMSDGYTF.

This clonotype was detected many times. The chain uses TRBV7-2 and TRBJ1-2; tentatively, D is TRBD1 (6 bases). Trimming took off 4 bases at V and 2 bases at J, with 14 bases between the two ends. CDR3 size: 15 residues. Germline assignment: CDR1 SGHTA and CDR2 FQGNSA. The CDR3, as DNA: TGTGCCAGCAGCTCCTACTTGACAGGAAACTATGGCTACACCTTC. Translating gives CASSSYLTGNYGYTF.

CDR3 nucleotides: TGTGCCACCAGCATAGGCCAGGGCCCAGATACGCAGTATTTT. The encoded protein is CATSIGQGPDTQYF. The genes are TRBV15 and TRBJ2-3; tentative D call: TRBD1 (5 bases). Germline-derived CDR1 and CDR2 are LNHNV and YYDKDF (reference sequence). Deletions cut 4 bases from V and 4 bases from J, with 12 bases between. This CDR3 is 14 amino acids long.

About this clonotype: This may be a read error, as it is one base from a much larger clone. The chain employs TRBV27 and TRBJ2-3; D may correspond to TRBD1 or TRBD2 (5 bases each). The CDR3 has 15 residues. In germline, CDR1 is MNHEY, CDR2 SMNVEV (reference sequence). Here the CDR3 reads CASSSRQTGGETRYF. CDR3 in DNA: TGTGCCAGCAGTTCCAGACAGACCGGTGGGGAGACCCGGTACTTC.

Written as DNA, the CDR3 is TGTGCCAGCAGCTTAGTGATGACTAGCGGGAGCCACCCTCCACACAATACGCAGTATTTT. Its protein product is CASSLVMTSGSHPPHNTQYF. This chain connects TRBV7-8 to TRBJ2-3; TRBD2 matches at 12 bases. The CDR3 consists of 20 residues. Germline assignment: CDR1 SGHVS and CDR2 FQNEAQ. J lost 7 bases, V lost 1 base, and 18 bases had no gene match.

This clonotype occurred once. Being one base from a much bigger clone, this may be a read error. CDR3 coding DNA: TGTACCAGCAGTAGACTAGCGGGATCCGGGGAGCTGTTTTTT. Its translation is CTSSRLAGSGELFF. The chain employs TRBV6-5 and TRBJ2-2, with 11 positions matching TRBD2. The CDR3 is made up of 14 amino acids. Germline V gene lookup returns CDR1 MNHEY and CDR2 SVGAGI.

As for this clonotype: This clone may be a read error of a much larger clone one base away. The chain carries TRBV27 and TRBJ2-3; D remains unclear. The V gene's germline CDR1 is MNHEY and CDR2 SMNVEV (reference sequence). The length of the CDR3 is 15 residues. The V and J ends lost 3 bases and 6 bases respectively, with 16 bases between them. CDR3 coding DNA: TGTGCCAGCAGTTTGTTGGACCCGTCCCGGGATACGCAGTATTTT. This codes for CASSLLDPSRDTQYF.

This clonotype was recorded many times. The chain has TRBV23-1 and TRBJ1-2; D unclear. Being an ORF, TRBV23-1 has a function that is uncertain. CDR3 length equals 17 residues. Trimming left V 5 bases short and J 4 bases short, with 23 bases between. The CDR3 sequence: CASSNNELRRKTYGYTF. In DNA, the CDR3 is TGCGCCAGCAGTAACAATGAGCTACGCAGAAAGACCTATGGCTACACCTTC.

A note on this clonotype: This may come from a read error, since a much larger clone is one base off. The CDR3 spells CASRLVEGSSEAFF. In DNA, the CDR3 is TGTGCTAGTCGTTTGGTAGAGGGGTCGAGTGAAGCTTTCTTT. This chain connects TRBV12-5 to TRBJ1-1, with D possibly TRBD1 on 5 matching bases. The CDR3 is made up of 14 amino acids. Germline-derived CDR1 and CDR2 are LGHNT and FRNRAP.

This clonotype was counted at least ten times. The gene calls are TRBV5-5 and TRBJ1-2; unclear D gene. With 7 bases removed from V and 4 bases from J, the gap between germline ends came to 23 bases. Germline V CDR1 and CDR2: SGHKS, YYEKEE (reference sequence). This CDR3 has 16 amino acids. The CDR3 reads CASRQHVSRKTYGYTF. The CDR3 DNA follows: TGTGCCAGCCGTCAGCATGTCTCGCGAAAGACCTATGGCTACACCTTC.

This clonotype was counted many times. The V gene is TRBV5-1, the J gene TRBJ1-1; a possible D gene is TRBD1 (6 bases). The V gene's germline CDR1 is SGHRS and CDR2 YFSETQ. The CDR3 has 13 residues. Trimming took 4 bases from V and 0 from J, leaving 7 bases between them. The CDR3 protein is CASSDRMNTEAFF. The CDR3 bases are TGCGCCAGCAGCGACAGGATGAACACTGAAGCTTTCTTT.